This T cell receptor (beta chain) was identified in a study of blood T cell repertoires in COVID-19. Study as a whole: The United States, Italy and Spain provided the acute and convalescent COVID-19 samples. T cells, B-cell-depleted T cells, or PBMCs provided the cDNA or gDNA that served as material.

Original handling: The assay estimated nucleated cells by amplifying reference gene primers. Clones were sequenced by immunoSEQ multiplex PCR, and TCRdb holds only the in-frame ones, with some missing. That table gives V, J and clone size, and the DNA gave D and trimming. In the table there are roughly 250,000 clones, about 80% of which are singletons. The CDR3 is 15 residues long. V gave up 5 bases and J gave up 4 bases; unmatched junction bases: 4. Per the germline V gene, CDR1 is SGHAT and CDR2 is FQNNGV. The receptor comes from a woman older than 75 with acute or convalescent COVID-19. The V call is TRBV11-2, the J call TRBJ2-5, with 13 bases matching TRBD2. Sample: peripheral blood. The CDR3 DNA reads as TGTGCCAGCAGCCGTGGACTAGCGGGGGTAGAGACCCAGTACTTC. Protein: CASSRGLAGVETQYF.